Each of the 12 T cell receptor beta chains below was sequenced from the same sample in a study of blood T cell repertoires in COVID-19. Measured with immunoSEQ multiplex PCR; TCRdb has only the in-frame clones, and not every one. The table shows some 150,000 clones, with 80% to 90% occurring only once. The sample consisted of peripheral blood. The receptors were sampled from a man younger than 35 with active or convalescent COVID-19.

The rearrangement joins TRBV7-2 to TRBJ1-2; 8 positions match TRBD1. CDR1 and CDR2 from the germline V gene are SGHTA and FQGNSA. Trimming cost V 5 bases and J 4 bases; bases outside gene matches: 12. The CDR3 runs to 16 residues. CDR3 coding DNA: TGTGCCAGCAGCCCAATCGGACAGGGAGGTTTCTATGGCTACACCTTC. Residues: CASSPIGQGGFYGYTF.

J is TRBJ1-1 and V is TRBV5-1, with a weak D call TRBD1 (5 bases). Germline V lookup: CDR1 SGHRS, CDR2 YFSETQ. The CDR3 covers 15 residues. V was cut by 2 bases and J by 1 base, with 12 bases left in between. This CDR3 reads CASSLTGHKNTEAFF. In DNA form, the CDR3 reads TGCGCCAGCAGCTTAACCGGACACAAGAACACTGAAGCTTTCTTT.

V is TRBV11-3 and J is TRBJ1-4, with no clear D. The CDR3 length is 14 residues. Deletions cut 2 bases from V and 7 bases from J, with 11 bases between. Germline V gene lookup returns CDR1 SGHNT and CDR2 YENEEA. The CDR3 is CASSLRGFGEKLFF. The CDR3 bases are TGTGCCAGCAGCTTACGAGGGTTTGGTGAAAAACTGTTTTTT.

The rearrangement joins TRBV3-1 (or the pseudogene TRBV3-2) to TRBJ2-3; D call uncertain. V lost 4 bases and J 4 bases, leaving 15 bases between the germline ends. The CDR3 has 15 residues. Germline V gene data show CDR1 as LGHDT and CDR2 as YNNKEL (reference sequence). DNA of the CDR3: TGTGCCAGCAGCCTTGGGTCTAAGACATCAGATACGCAGTATTTT. This encodes CASSLGSKTSDTQYF.

The chain has TRBV6-1 and TRBJ1-4; unclear D gene. Trimming cost V 2 bases and J 6 bases, with 16 bases left between them. Germline lookup yields CDR1 MNHNS and CDR2 SASEGT. This CDR3 spans 16 amino acids. CDR3 protein: CASSETMAEGYEKLFF. CDR3 sequence (DNA): TGTGCCAGCAGTGAAACCATGGCAGAGGGATATGAAAAACTGTTTTTT.

V is TRBV27 and J is TRBJ2-7, with 8 nucleotides matching TRBD2. The CDR3 extends over 14 amino acids. CDR1 and CDR2 (germline): MNHEY, SMNVEV (reference sequence). V was clipped by 2 bases and J by 1 base; unmatched bases: 1. The CDR3 DNA sequence: TGTGCCAGCAGTTTACAGCGGGAGTCCTACGAGCAGTACTTC. Residues: CASSLQRESYEQYF.

A few counts support this clone. J is TRBJ1-5 and V is TRBV20-1; D remains ambiguous. This CDR3 contains 13 residues. CDR1 DFQATT and CDR2 SNEGSKA come from the germline V gene (reference sequence). The V end lost 3 bases, the J end lost 1 base, and 7 bases lay between the germline ends. CDR3 nucleotide sequence: TGCAGTGCTAGTCTACCGAGCAATCAGCCCCAGCATTTT. This gives the protein CSASLPSNQPQHF.

This chain joins TRBV7-9 and TRBJ1-1, with D possibly being TRBD1 (5 bases). The CDR3 runs to 15 residues. V lost 4 bases to trimming and J lost 1 base, with 13 bases between them. Looked up from germline, CDR1 is SEHNR and CDR2 is FQNEAQ (reference sequence). This CDR3 reads CASSSLTGKNTEAFF. As DNA, the CDR3 is TGTGCCAGCAGCTCCCTCACAGGAAAGAACACTGAAGCTTTCTTT. The full variable domain, rest sourced from reference TRBV7-9 and TRBJ1-1, is DTGVSQNPRHKITKRGQNVTFRCDPISEHNRLYWYRQTLGQGPEFLTYFQNEAQLEKSRLLSDRFSAERPKGSFSTLEIQRTEQGDSAMYLCASSSLTGKNTEAFFGQGTRLTVV.

The chain recombines TRBV19 with TRBJ1-5; D is ambiguous. Germline loops: CDR1 LNHDA, CDR2 SQIVND (reference sequence). The CDR3 runs to 15 residues. V lost 1 base and J 0 bases, leaving 7 bases between the germline ends. Here the CDR3 DNA reads TGTGCCAGTAGTATAGCCGAGTATAGCAATCAGCCCCAGCATTTT. It yields the protein CASSIAEYSNQPQHF.

The J gene is TRBJ2-1, the V gene TRBV18, with 11 bases aligning to TRBD2. Germline CDR1 is KGHSH and CDR2 is LQKENI. The V and J ends lost 1 base and 14 bases, in that order; junction bases with no gene match: 13. The CDR3 runs 16 residues. CDR3 protein: CASSPLAPSGGLSKFF. In DNA form, the CDR3 reads TGTGCCAGCTCACCACTGGCGCCTAGCGGGGGGCTAAGTAAGTTCTTC.

The chain has TRBV7-3 and TRBJ1-1, with D possibly being TRBD1 (6 bases). CDR3 length: 12 amino acids. Trimming pared 5 bases from V and 8 bases from J, leaving 12 bases between. Germline V CDR1 and CDR2: SGHTA, FQGTGA. The CDR3 region is CASSPGVGEAFF. CDR3 nucleotides: TGTGCCAGCAGCCCAGGGGTCGGGGAAGCTTTCTTT. Based on the CDR3 plus reference TRBV7-3 and TRBJ1-1, the full variable domain is GAGVSQTPSNKVTEKGKYVELRCDPISGHTALYWYRQSLGQGPEFLIYFQGTGAADDSGLPNDRFFAVRPEGSVSTLKIQRTERGDSAVYLCASSPGVGEAFFGQGTRLTVV.

The DNA for the CDR3 is TGTGCCAGCGGGATGGAACAGGGCCTAACCACTGAAGCTTTCTTT. It encodes CASGMEQGLTTEAFF. This rearrangement joins TRBV2 to TRBJ1-1; maybe TRBD1 (6 bases). Germline lookup yields CDR1 SNHLY and CDR2 FYNNEI. The CDR3 contains 15 residues. V was pared by 8 bases and J by 4 bases, with 20 bases between.